Listed here are 25 T cell receptor beta chains from one sample, sequenced in a study of identifying expanded T cells in peripheral blood. Sequenced by immunoSEQ multiplex PCR; TCRdb stores in-frame clones only, minus some. Among around 100,000 clones listed, around nine tenths were seen once. The sequencing input was blood. Receptors were obtained from a person between 18 and 75 years old in good health.

The rearrangement joins TRBV20-1 to TRBJ2-5; D is unresolved. Germline V gives CDR1 DFQATT, CDR2 SNEGSKA (reference sequence). The CDR3 loop spans 11 amino acids. The ends were cut back, 0 bases at V and 13 bases at J, with 12 bases in the middle. The CDR3 spells CSARDPANLYF. As DNA, the CDR3 is TGCAGTGCTAGAGATCCGGCAAACCTGTACTTC.

The chain uses TRBV29-1 and TRBJ2-1, with 11 bases matching TRBD1. CDR1 is SQVTM and CDR2 is ANQGSEA in the germline V gene. The V gene end was trimmed by 6 bases and the J gene end by 6 bases; junction bases not matched to a gene: 1. The CDR3 spans 12 residues. CDR3 coding DNA: TGCAGCGTGGGGACAGGGGGCAATGAGCAGTTCTTC. This gives the protein CSVGTGGNEQFF.

The CDR3 nucleotides read TGCGCCAGCAGCCAAGACAGGGTTCGCAGCTCTGGAAACACCATATATTTT. Residues: CASSQDRVRSSGNTIYF. V usage is TRBV4-1 and J usage is TRBJ1-3; D might be TRBD1 (5 bases). Germline loops: CDR1 MGHRA, CDR2 YSYEKL. The CDR3 runs 17 residues. V gave up 0 bases and J gave up 0 bases, with 12 bases separating them.

The genes are TRBV6-5 and TRBJ1-4; TRBD1 aligns across 7 bases. CDR1 and CDR2 from the germline V gene are MNHEY and SVGAGI. Trimming at V came to 6 bases and at J to 6 bases, leaving 10 bases not matched to a gene. The length of the CDR3 is 15 residues. The CDR3 DNA is TGTGCCAGCAGCCCCCGACAGGGAAGGGATGAAAAACTGTTTTTT. It encodes CASSPRQGRDEKLFF.

The rearrangement links TRBV2 to TRBJ1-2, with TRBD1 as a possible D gene (5 bases). CDR1 is SNHLY, CDR2 FYNNEI, per germline. Trimming shortened V by 2 bases and J by 8 bases, and 12 bases separated the two germline ends. The CDR3 is 13 amino acids. The CDR3 region has the DNA TGTGCCAGCAGTGAAACCGTCAGGGAAGGCTACACCTTC. Translating gives CASSETVREGYTF.

This clone was seen a few times. The limits of the CDR3 on the DNA are not certain, so only TCRdb's listed CDR3 is given. The gene calls are TRBV9 and TRBJ1-2; whether TRBD1, the table's D call, matches the DNA was not checked. The CDR3 length is 12 residues, termini included. Germline CDR1 is SGDLS and CDR2 is YYNGEE. CDR3 residues: CASSVANGAFTF.

V and J are TRBV27 and TRBJ2-5; the D gene could be TRBD1 or TRBD2 (6 bases each). CDR3 size: 15 residues. From germline, CDR1 is MNHEY and CDR2 SMNVEV (reference sequence). Trimming took off 2 bases at V and 1 base at J, with 11 bases between the two ends. In DNA, the CDR3 is TGTGCCAGCAGTTTAAGGTCGGGGGCCCAAGAGACCCAGTACTTC. Its protein is CASSLRSGAQETQYF.

This chain links TRBV6-4 with TRBJ1-1, with D maybe TRBD1 (6 bases). With 3 bases removed from V and 5 bases from J, the gap between germline ends came to 13 bases. The CDR3 length is 14 residues. Germline V gives CDR1 MRHNA, CDR2 SNTAGT. CDR3 in amino acids: CASSESGAETEAFF. CDR3 sequence (DNA): TGTGCCAGCAGTGAATCGGGGGCAGAGACTGAAGCTTTCTTT.

The chain combines TRBV19 with TRBJ1-2; the D is unclear. The CDR3 covers 13 residues. The V and J ends lost 5 bases and 4 bases respectively, with 11 bases between them. The V gene's germline CDR1 is LNHDA and CDR2 SQIVND (reference sequence). The CDR3 is CASSPQITYGYTF. The CDR3 nucleotides read TGTGCCAGTAGTCCCCAAATAACCTATGGCTACACCTTC.

The V gene is TRBV6-6, the J gene TRBJ1-2, with 9 bases identical to TRBD1. Germline CDR1 and CDR2: MNHNY and SVGAGI (reference sequence). The junction had 9 bases not matched to a gene; V was cut back by 5 bases and J by 8 bases. CDR3 size: 14 residues. CDR3: CASSRPTGGEGYTF. The DNA for the CDR3 is TGTGCCAGCAGTCGCCCGACAGGGGGTGAGGGCTACACCTTC.

CDR3 protein: CASSPERETQYF. For the CDR3, the DNA is TGTGCCAGCTCACCGGAGCGGGAGACCCAGTACTTC. V usage is TRBV18 and J usage is TRBJ2-5; weak D call: TRBD2 (5 bases). Per germline, CDR1 KGHSH and CDR2 LQKENI. The CDR3 is made up of 12 amino acids. V lost 3 bases and J 5 bases, leaving 7 bases between the germline ends.

The V and J genes are TRBV4-3 and TRBJ1-2; maybe TRBD1 (6 bases). Trimming pared 0 bases from V and 4 bases from J, leaving 12 bases between. CDR1 LGHNA and CDR2 YSLEER come from the germline V gene. The CDR3 has 15 residues. As DNA, the CDR3 is TGCGCCAGCAGCCAAGACTATAGGGGGACCTATGGCTACACCTTC. It specifies CASSQDYRGTYGYTF.

The gene calls are TRBV18 and TRBJ2-7; D might be TRBD1 (6 bases). Germline V CDR1 and CDR2: KGHSH, LQKENI. V lost 3 bases, J lost 5 bases, and 14 bases lay in between. This CDR3 has 14 residues. CDR3 DNA sequence: TGTGCCAGCTCACCCAAGGACAGTTTCAACGAGCAGTACTTC. Translated, it gives CASSPKDSFNEQYF. The full variable domain, rest sourced from reference TRBV18 and TRBJ2-7, is NAGVMQNPRHLVRRRGQEARLRCSPMKGHSHVYWYRQLPEEGLKFMVYLQKENIIDESGMPKERFSAEFPKEGPSILRIQQVVRGDSAAYFCASSPKDSFNEQYFGPGTRLTVT.

This chain connects TRBV18 to TRBJ1-2; 7 bases fit TRBD1. Trimming at V came to 0 bases and at J to 3 bases, leaving 4 bases not matched to a gene. The CDR3 runs to 15 residues. The germline CDR1 and CDR2 sequences are KGHSH and LQKENI. CDR3 nucleotide sequence: TGTGCCAGCTCACCACCGCCTACAGGGGACTATGGCTACACCTTC. Protein: CASSPPPTGDYGYTF. The entire variable domain, with the rest obtained from reference TRBV18 and TRBJ1-2, is as follows: NAGVMQNPRHLVRRRGQEARLRCSPMKGHSHVYWYRQLPEEGLKFMVYLQKENIIDESGMPKERFSAEFPKEGPSILRIQQVVRGDSAAYFCASSPPPTGDYGYTFGSGTRLTVV.

This clone was counted once. The sample has other DNA sequences that encode this CDR3 too. V usage is TRBV30 and J usage is TRBJ2-1, with 11 bases lining up with TRBD2. With V trimmed by 0 bases and J by 3 bases, 1 base remained unmatched. The CDR3 extends over 15 amino acids. Germline CDR1 is GTSNPN and CDR2 is SVGIG (reference sequence). CDR3 DNA sequence: TGTGCCTGGAGTGTGGGGACTAGCGGCTACAATGAGCAGTTCTTC. This sequence encodes CAWSVGTSGYNEQFF.

V gene TRBV21-1 combines with J gene TRBJ1-4; the listed D gene, TRBD1, was not tested against the DNA. TRBV21-1 is shown as a pseudogene. The CDR3 consists of 16 residues. CDR3 nucleotides: TGTGCCAGCAGCCTTCATCACAGGGCAACTAATGAAAAACTGTTTTTT. Protein: CASSLHHRATNEKLFF.

Comment on this clone: The junction and the germline gene differ at one end; a read error may be behind it. CDR3 nucleotides: TGCGCCAGCAGCCTCATCTTCGGACAGGGAACTGAAGCTTTCTTT. Amino acid sequence: CASSLIFGQGTEAFF. The chain is built from TRBV9 and TRBJ1-1; 8 nucleotides agree with TRBD1. Looked up from germline, CDR1 is SGDLS and CDR2 is YYNGEE. This CDR3 has 15 amino acids. Full variable domain (outside the CDR3, taken from reference TRBV9 and TRBJ1-1): DSGVTQTPKHLITATGQRVTLRCSPRSGDLSVYWYQQSLDQGLQFLIQYYNGEERAKGNILERFSAQQFPDLHSELNLSSLELGDSALYFCASSLIFGQGTEAFFGQGTRLTVV.

The chain links TRBV19 to TRBJ1-2; 7 bases are a match to TRBD1. This CDR3 is built from 12 residues. V lost 8 bases and J lost 6; bases outside the gene matches: 6. Germline V gives CDR1 LNHDA, CDR2 SQIVND (reference sequence). CDR3 DNA sequence: TGTGCCAGTTCCGGGACAGCCGATGGCTACACCTTC. Its translation is CASSGTADGYTF.

This chain connects TRBV7-9 to TRBJ2-1; D is unresolved. Germline CDR1 SEHNR, CDR2 FQNEAQ (reference sequence). The V and J ends lost 5 bases and 10 bases respectively, with 12 bases between them. The length of the CDR3 is 12 residues. This CDR3 reads CASSPLVGEQFF. CDR3 DNA: TGTGCCAGCAGCCCCCTAGTAGGAGAGCAGTTCTTC.

This rearrangement joins TRBV4-1 to TRBJ1-3; D is ambiguous. The CDR3 length is 16 residues. Germline V gives CDR1 MGHRA, CDR2 YSYEKL. The V end lost 5 bases, the J end lost 1 base, and 15 bases lay between the germline ends. CDR3 sequence reads: CASSTHTAGSGNTIYF. In nucleotides, the CDR3 is TGCGCCAGCAGCACCCACACCGCTGGTTCTGGAAACACCATATATTTT.

This chain uses TRBV5-4 with TRBJ1-2; 9 bases are shared with TRBD1. The CDR3 is 13 amino acids. J was trimmed by 5 bases and V by 5 bases; bases with no gene match: 4. Germline lookup yields CDR1 SGHNT and CDR2 YYREEE (reference sequence). The CDR3 reads CASRVTGGYGYTF. For the CDR3, the DNA is TGTGCCAGCAGAGTGACAGGGGGGTATGGCTACACCTTC.

This chain links TRBV28 with TRBJ1-1; 11 bases align to TRBD1. J was trimmed by 0 bases and V by 3 bases; bases with no gene match: 3. CDR3 size: 16 residues. The germline gives CDR1 MDHEN, CDR2 SYDVKM. The CDR3 sequence is CASSLGTGGLNTEAFF. The CDR3 DNA sequence: TGTGCCAGCAGTTTGGGGACAGGGGGGCTGAACACTGAAGCTTTCTTT.

This clone showed up just once. The V gene is TRBV2, the J gene TRBJ1-2; D is unclear. CDR1 and CDR2 from the germline V gene are SNHLY and FYNNEI. V was trimmed by 5 bases and J by 0 bases, leaving 4 bases between them. The CDR3 spans 12 residues. CDR3 protein: CASSTANYGYTF. The CDR3 bases are TGTGCCAGCAGTACGGCTAACTATGGCTACACCTTC.

This chain's CDR3 is CASRQGRGTEAFF. CDR3 nucleotide sequence: TGTGCCAGCCGACAGGGGAGAGGCACTGAAGCTTTCTTT. This sequence joins TRBV18 and TRBJ1-1; 8 bases are a match to TRBD1. CDR1 and CDR2 (germline): KGHSH, LQKENI. V lost 8 bases to trimming and J lost 4 bases; unmatched junction nucleotides: 6. The CDR3 length is 13 residues. The complete variable domain, with remaining parts taken from reference TRBV18 and TRBJ1-1, reads NAGVMQNPRHLVRRRGQEARLRCSPMKGHSHVYWYRQLPEEGLKFMVYLQKENIIDESGMPKERFSAEFPKEGPSILRIQQVVRGDSAAYFCASRQGRGTEAFFGQGTRLTVV.

The rearrangement links TRBV18 to TRBJ1-6, with unresolved D. V lost 3 bases to trimming and J lost 6 bases, with 12 bases between them. Germline assignment: CDR1 KGHSH and CDR2 LQKENI. This CDR3 has 15 residues. The CDR3 region has the DNA TGTGCCAGCTCACCTTCGGAGGGCCGTAATTCACCCCTCCACTTT. Translation: CASSPSEGRNSPLHF.